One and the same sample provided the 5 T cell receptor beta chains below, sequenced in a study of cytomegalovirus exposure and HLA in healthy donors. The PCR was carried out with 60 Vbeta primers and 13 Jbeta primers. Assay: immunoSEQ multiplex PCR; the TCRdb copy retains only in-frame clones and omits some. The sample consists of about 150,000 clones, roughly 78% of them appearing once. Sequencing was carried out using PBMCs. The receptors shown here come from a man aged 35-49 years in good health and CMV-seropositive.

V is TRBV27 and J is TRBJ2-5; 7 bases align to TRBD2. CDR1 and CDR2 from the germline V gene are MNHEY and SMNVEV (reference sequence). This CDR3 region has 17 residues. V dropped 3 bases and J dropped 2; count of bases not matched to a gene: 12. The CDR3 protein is CASSFIPSGDKQETQYF. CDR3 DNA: TGTGCCAGCAGTTTTATCCCTAGCGGAGACAAACAAGAGACCCAGTACTTC.

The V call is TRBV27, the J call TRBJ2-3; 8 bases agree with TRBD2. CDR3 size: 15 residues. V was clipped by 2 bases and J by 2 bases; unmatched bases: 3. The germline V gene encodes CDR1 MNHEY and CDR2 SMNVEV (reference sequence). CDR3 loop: CASSLIAGFTDTQYF. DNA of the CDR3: TGTGCCAGCAGTTTAATAGCGGGGTTCACAGATACGCAGTATTTT.

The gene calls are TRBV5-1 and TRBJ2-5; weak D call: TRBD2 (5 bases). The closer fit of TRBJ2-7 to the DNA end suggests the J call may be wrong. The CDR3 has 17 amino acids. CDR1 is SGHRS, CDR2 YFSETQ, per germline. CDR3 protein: CASSLADGSGGHYEQYF. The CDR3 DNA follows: TGCGCCAGCAGCTTGGCCGACGGCAGTGGAGGCCATTACGAGCAGTACTTC.

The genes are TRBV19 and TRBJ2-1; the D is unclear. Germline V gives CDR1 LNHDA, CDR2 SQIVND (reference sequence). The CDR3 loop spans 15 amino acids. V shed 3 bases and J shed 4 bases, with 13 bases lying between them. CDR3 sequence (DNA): TGTGCCAGTAGTATTACCAGCGCCAATTACAATGAGCAGTTCTTC. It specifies CASSITSANYNEQFF.

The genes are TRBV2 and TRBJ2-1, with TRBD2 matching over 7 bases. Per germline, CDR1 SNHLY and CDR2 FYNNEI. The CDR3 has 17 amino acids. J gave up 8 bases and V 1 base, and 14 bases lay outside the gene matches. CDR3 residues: CASSEVGTSAVDDEQFF. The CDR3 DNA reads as TGTGCCAGCAGTGAAGTTGGTACTAGCGCTGTAGACGATGAGCAGTTCTTC.